What follows are 26 T cell receptor beta chains derived from one specimen sequenced in a study of T cell responses to AZD1222 COVID-19 vaccine. Repertoires were generated with immunoSEQ multiplex PCR, while TCRdb's copy carries only in-frame clones and drops some. The sample records tens of thousands of clones, around 91% being singletons. Sequencing was performed on peripheral blood, taken on day 0 of AZD1222 vaccination. The source is an adult in good health.

V usage is TRBV11-2 and J usage is TRBJ2-2; D may correspond to TRBD1 or TRBD2 (5 bases each). Trimming shortened V by 5 bases and J by 5 bases, and 9 bases separated the two germline ends. CDR3 length: 13 residues. The germline V gene encodes CDR1 SGHAT and CDR2 FQNNGV. The CDR3 here is CASSPGATGELFF. In DNA form, the CDR3 reads TGTGCCAGCAGCCCCGGGGCAACCGGGGAGCTGTTTTTT.

The rearrangement uses TRBV11-2 and TRBJ2-1, with TRBD1 identical over 7 bases. The germline V gene has CDR1 SGHAT and CDR2 FQNNGV. Trimming cost V 0 bases and J 6 bases; bases outside gene matches: 5. This CDR3 spans 15 amino acids. CDR3 region: CASSLEGHRGNEQFF. The CDR3 bases are TGTGCCAGCAGCTTAGAAGGTCACAGGGGCAATGAGCAGTTCTTC.

The gene calls are TRBV5-1 and TRBJ1-5, with D perhaps TRBD1 (6 bases). Trimming pared 4 bases from V and 9 bases from J, leaving 14 bases between. This CDR3 region has 13 residues. Looked up from germline, CDR1 is SGHRS and CDR2 is YFSETQ. CDR3 bases: TGCGCCAGCAGCGATTTTGAGGGGGGGCCCCAGCATTTT. As protein: CASSDFEGGPQHF.

V and J are TRBV5-1 and TRBJ1-3; D is ambiguous. The CDR3 runs to 14 residues. The germline V gene encodes CDR1 SGHRS and CDR2 YFSETQ. Trimming cost V 4 bases and J 0 bases, with 8 bases left between them. CDR3 loop: CASSHGVSGNTIYF. The CDR3 DNA sequence: TGCGCCAGCAGCCACGGGGTCTCTGGAAACACCATATATTTT.

The chain combines TRBV10-3 with TRBJ1-1; D is unresolved. V was pared by 5 bases and J by 3 bases, with 13 bases between. The germline gives CDR1 ENHRY, CDR2 SYGVKD. This CDR3 spans 14 amino acids. The chain's CDR3 is CAISYTDRDTEAFF. The CDR3 DNA is TGTGCCATCAGTTACACGGACCGGGACACTGAAGCTTTCTTT.

The chain carries TRBV28 and TRBJ1-4; 8 positions agree with TRBD1. CDR3 length: 17 amino acids. V lost 2 bases to trimming and J lost 8 bases; unmatched junction nucleotides: 13. Germline CDR1 and CDR2: MDHEN and SYDVKM. The CDR3 is CASSLRQDWGQEEKLFF. The CDR3 region has the DNA TGTGCCAGCAGTTTACGGCAGGATTGGGGACAGGAGGAAAAACTGTTTTTT.

V and J are TRBV6-4 and TRBJ2-3; 10 bases agree with TRBD2. The germline V gene has CDR1 MRHNA and CDR2 SNTAGT. Trimming removed 5 bases from V and 1 base from J; junction bases left unmatched: 6. This CDR3 region has 16 residues. CDR3 amino acids: CASSPQSGRGTDTQYF. CDR3 in DNA: TGTGCCAGCAGTCCCCAAAGCGGGAGGGGCACAGATACGCAGTATTTT.

This chain links TRBV6-1 with TRBJ1-2, with D perhaps matching TRBD1 (5 bases). The CDR3 has 15 residues. Looked up from germline, CDR1 is MNHNS and CDR2 is SASEGT. Between the trimmed V and J ends, which lost 0 bases and 4 bases, there was a span of 12 bases. Here the CDR3 DNA reads TGTGCCAGCAGTGAAGCAGGGGCGCTAATCTATGGCTACACCTTC. This translates into CASSEAGALIYGYTF.

CDR3 amino acids: CASSQVYSGLAGGTKQFF. DNA for the CDR3: TGCGCCAGCAGCCAAGTGTATTCCGGACTAGCGGGAGGAACGAAGCAGTTCTTC. The J gene is TRBJ2-1, the V gene TRBV4-1; 14 positions agree with TRBD2. The ends lost 1 base at V and 11 bases at J; junction bases unmatched: 13. Germline-derived CDR1 and CDR2 are MGHRA and YSYEKL. The CDR3 covers 18 residues.

The chain is built from TRBV3-1 (or the pseudogene TRBV3-2) and TRBJ2-1, with 11 bases matching TRBD2. The V and J ends lost 3 bases and 8 bases, in that order; junction bases with no gene match: 6. The germline V gene encodes CDR1 LGHDT and CDR2 YNNKEL (reference sequence). The CDR3 totals 15 residues. As DNA, the CDR3 is TGTGCCAGCAGCCATCCGGGACTAGCGGCAGATGAGCAGTTCTTC. It specifies CASSHPGLAADEQFF.

The DNA of the CDR3 is TGTGCCAGCAGTTACGGGCGAGGCTCCTACAATGAGCAGTTCTTC. Translation: CASSYGRGSYNEQFF. The chain couples TRBV6-5 to TRBJ2-1; D ambiguous. Germline CDR1 reads MNHEY; CDR2 reads SVGAGI. With 2 bases removed from V and 0 bases from J, the gap between germline ends came to 8 bases. CDR3 length: 15 residues.

The chain couples TRBV3-1 (or the pseudogene TRBV3-2) to TRBJ1-1; weak D call: TRBD1 (5 bases). With 2 bases removed from V and 3 bases from J, the gap between germline ends came to 10 bases. Germline-derived CDR1 and CDR2 are LGHDT and YNNKEL (reference sequence). The CDR3 length is 14 residues. The CDR3, as DNA: TGTGCCAGCAGCCAAACAGGAGGGTACACTGAAGCTTTCTTT. Its translation is CASSQTGGYTEAFF.

This chain connects TRBV28 to TRBJ2-7; 7 bases are a match to TRBD2. V was clipped by 5 bases and J by 0 bases; unmatched bases: 7. There are 15 residues in the CDR3. Germline V gene data show CDR1 as MDHEN and CDR2 as SYDVKM. As DNA, the CDR3 is TGTGCCAGCAGTCAATTAGCGGGCAACTCCTACGAGCAGTACTTC. It codes for CASSQLAGNSYEQYF.

The chain carries TRBV2 and TRBJ2-1; D not resolved. The CDR3 totals 16 residues. Germline-derived CDR1 and CDR2 are SNHLY and FYNNEI. Trimming removed 0 bases at V and 9 bases at J, with 18 bases between. The CDR3 bases are TGTGCCAGCAGTGAAGCGCTTCTGTCCCGACGCCCTGAGCAGTTCTTC. Translation gives CASSEALLSRRPEQFF. Filled out from reference TRBV2 and TRBJ2-1, the complete variable domain reads EPEVTQTPSHQVTQMGQEVILRCVPISNHLYFYWYRQILGQKVEFLVSFYNNEISEKSEIFDDQFSVERPDGSNFTLKIRSTKLEDSAMYFCASSEALLSRRPEQFFGPGTRLTVL.

The chain's CDR3 is CASSKLGQGKNIQYF. CDR3 nucleotide sequence: TGTGCCAGCAGCAAGTTGGGACAGGGCAAAAACATTCAGTACTTC. This chain joins TRBV9 and TRBJ2-4; 9 nucleotides match TRBD1. The CDR3 is 15 residues long. CDR1 and CDR2 (germline): SGDLS, YYNGEE. Unmatched junction bases numbered 5, after V lost 4 bases and J lost 3 bases.

V and J are TRBV28 and TRBJ1-4; D may be TRBD1 (6 bases). The CDR3 extends over 15 amino acids. Looked up from germline, CDR1 is MDHEN and CDR2 is SYDVKM. Trimming took 3 bases from V and 2 from J, leaving 10 bases between them. The CDR3, as DNA: TGTGCCAGCAGTTTCACGGGGGCCACTAATGAAAAACTGTTTTTT. This codes for CASSFTGATNEKLFF.

This clone was counted a single time. V usage is TRBV7-2 and J usage is TRBJ2-3; 7 positions match TRBD1. In germline, CDR1 is SGHTA, CDR2 FQGNSA. Trimming cost V 3 bases and J 6 bases; bases outside gene matches: 15. The CDR3 has 17 residues. The CDR3 loop reads CASSFVGQGVVRDTQYF. The CDR3, as DNA: TGTGCCAGCAGCTTCGTAGGCCAGGGGGTTGTCAGGGATACGCAGTATTTT.

CDR3 nucleotide sequence: TGCGCCAGCAGCACCGGGGACGGCGACTCTGGGGCCAACGTCCTGACTTTC. Protein sequence: CASSTGDGDSGANVLTF. The rearrangement joins TRBV5-1 to TRBJ2-6; D possibly uses TRBD1 or TRBD2 (5 bases each). Germline lookup yields CDR1 SGHRS and CDR2 YFSETQ. Trimming took off 4 bases at V and 0 bases at J, with 14 bases between the two ends. The CDR3 is made up of 17 amino acids.

In this sample, this clone turned up once. The chain recombines TRBV7-3 with TRBJ1-1, with D unclear. V was trimmed by 5 bases and J by 10 bases, leaving 14 bases between them. Germline V lookup: CDR1 SGHTA, CDR2 FQGTGA. The CDR3 covers 12 residues. In DNA form, the CDR3 reads TGTGCCAGCAGCCCCCAATATCCGAGAGCTTTCTTT. The encoded protein is CASSPQYPRAFF.

This chain uses TRBV7-9 with TRBJ1-4; perhaps TRBD1 as D (5 bases). The V and J ends lost 5 bases and 10 bases respectively, with 17 bases between them. The CDR3 spans 14 residues. CDR1 is SEHNR and CDR2 is FQNEAQ in the germline V gene (reference sequence). The CDR3 loop is CASSPDWGLRKLFF. In nucleotides, the CDR3 is TGTGCCAGCAGCCCTGACTGGGGCCTCAGAAAACTGTTTTTT.

The chain joins TRBV29-1 to TRBJ2-1; D might be TRBD2 (6 bases). Deletions cut 0 bases from V and 11 bases from J, with 11 bases between. Per the germline V gene, CDR1 is SQVTM and CDR2 is ANQGSEA. CDR3 length: 12 residues. CDR3 protein: CSVEDQLAKQFF. CDR3 nucleotide sequence: TGCAGCGTTGAAGATCAGCTAGCGAAGCAGTTCTTC.

The CDR3 bases are TGTGCCATCACGCCCTCCGGGGGCAGGGCATACGAGCAGTACTTC. It translates to CAITPSGGRAYEQYF. V usage is TRBV10-3 and J usage is TRBJ2-7, with D tentatively TRBD1 or TRBD2 (6 bases each). The V gene lost 7 bases and the J gene lost 4 bases, with 20 bases spanning the gap. Germline CDR1 reads ENHRY; CDR2 reads SYGVKD. The CDR3 extends over 15 amino acids.

In nucleotides, the CDR3 is TGTGCCAGCAGCCTCACCAGGGGGGGGGAAGGCACTGAAGCTTTCTTT. Encoded protein: CASSLTRGGEGTEAFF. This chain links TRBV21-1 with TRBJ1-1. TRBV21-1 is a pseudogene segment. This CDR3 contains 16 residues.

This clone was recorded a few times. The rearrangement joins TRBV29-1 to TRBJ1-2; possibly TRBD1 for D (6 bases). V was shortened by 4 bases and J by 5 bases, with 11 bases between the two germline ends. The V gene's germline CDR1 is SQVTM and CDR2 ANQGSEA. The CDR3 has 12 amino acids. Here the CDR3 DNA reads TGCAGCGTTGTGGGGGGCATGTATGGCTACACCTTC. Amino acid sequence: CSVVGGMYGYTF.

This clone was seen more than once but under ten times. J is TRBJ1-6 and V is TRBV5-1, with D possibly TRBD1 on 6 matching bases. This CDR3 contains 15 residues. Germline V gene data show CDR1 as SGHRS and CDR2 as YFSETQ. V was trimmed by 0 bases and J by 7 bases, leaving 11 bases between them. CDR3 nucleotide sequence: TGCGCCAGCAGCTTGGCACCAGGGGAGAATTCACCCCTCCACTTT. Its translation: CASSLAPGENSPLHF. Together with reference TRBV5-1 and TRBJ1-6, the CDR3 gives the full variable domain: KAGVTQTPRYLIKTRGQQVTLSCSPISGHRSVSWYQQTPGQGLQFLFEYFSETQRNKGNFPGRFSGRQFSNSRSEMNVSTLELGDSALYLCASSLAPGENSPLHFGNGTRLTVT.

The CDR3 sequence: CSVVGLAGPAVKQFF. CDR3 nucleotides: TGCAGCGTTGTGGGACTAGCGGGGCCGGCGGTTAAGCAGTTCTTC. This chain connects TRBV29-1 to TRBJ2-1; 13 bases line up with TRBD2. This CDR3 comprises 15 residues. V trimming: 4 bases; J trimming: 11 bases; junction bases outside the gene matches: 11. Per the germline V gene, CDR1 is SQVTM and CDR2 is ANQGSEA.